Included here is one T cell receptor (beta chain) sequence, with context. Its antigen is undetermined. The data were taken from a study of Graves' ophthalmopathy and Graves' hyperthyroidism. General study findings and limits: The authors also found most expanded thyroid clonotypes above 0.001 frequency in blood.

Trimming pared 8 bases from V and 8 bases from J, leaving 15 bases between. Per the germline V gene, CDR1 is SQVTM and CDR2 is ANQGSEA. The CDR3 has 11 amino acids. RNA transcripts yielded amplified TCR beta CDR3 regions. Following a first-round RT-PCR that used HTBI primers, a second-round multiplex PCR was carried out. Each CDR3 protein gets one entry after TCRdb re-called the multiplex PCR reads with MiXCR. The sample consists of 200,000 to 250,000 distinct CDR3 sequences, around 50% of them appearing once. This sequence was found in an adult man with Graves' ophthalmopathy. The sequencing input was peripheral blood. The rearrangement links TRBV29-1 to TRBJ1-2, with D possibly matching TRBD1 (5 bases). CDR3 loop: CSSVGDWGYTF. For the CDR3, the DNA is TGCAGCTCAGTGGGGGATTGGGGCTACACCTTC.